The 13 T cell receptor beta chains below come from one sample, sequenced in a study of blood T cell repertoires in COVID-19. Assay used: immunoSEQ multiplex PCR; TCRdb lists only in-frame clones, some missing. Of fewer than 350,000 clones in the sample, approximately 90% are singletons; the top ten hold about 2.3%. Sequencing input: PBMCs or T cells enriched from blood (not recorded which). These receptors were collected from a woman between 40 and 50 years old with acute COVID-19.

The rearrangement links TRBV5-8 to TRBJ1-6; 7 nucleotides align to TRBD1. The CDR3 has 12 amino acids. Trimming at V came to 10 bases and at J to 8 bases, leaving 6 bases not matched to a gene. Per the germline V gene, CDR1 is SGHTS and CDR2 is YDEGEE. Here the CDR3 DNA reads TGTGCCGGGGGACAGAGCCATTCACCCCTCCACTTT. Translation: CAGGQSHSPLHF.

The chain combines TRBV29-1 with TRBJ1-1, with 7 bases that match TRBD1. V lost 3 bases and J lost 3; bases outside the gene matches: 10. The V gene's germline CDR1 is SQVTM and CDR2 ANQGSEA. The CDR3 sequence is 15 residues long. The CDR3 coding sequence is TGCAGCGTTGAGAAGGGGGCGCGGGGGGACACTGAAGCTTTCTTT. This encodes CSVEKGARGDTEAFF.

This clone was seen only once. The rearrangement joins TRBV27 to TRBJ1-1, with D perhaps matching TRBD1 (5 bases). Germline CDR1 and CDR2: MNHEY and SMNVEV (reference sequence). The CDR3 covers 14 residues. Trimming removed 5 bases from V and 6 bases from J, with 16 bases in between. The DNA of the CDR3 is TGTGCCAGCAGTACCGTTAGGGGCCGGGCTGAAGCTTTCTTT. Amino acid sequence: CASSTVRGRAEAFF.

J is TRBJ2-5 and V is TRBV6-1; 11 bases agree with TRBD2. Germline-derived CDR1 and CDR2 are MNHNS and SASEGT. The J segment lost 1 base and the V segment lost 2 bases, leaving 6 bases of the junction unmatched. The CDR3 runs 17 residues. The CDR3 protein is CASSEWGSGRAQETQYF. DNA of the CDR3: TGTGCCAGCAGTGAATGGGGTAGCGGGAGGGCCCAAGAGACCCAGTACTTC.

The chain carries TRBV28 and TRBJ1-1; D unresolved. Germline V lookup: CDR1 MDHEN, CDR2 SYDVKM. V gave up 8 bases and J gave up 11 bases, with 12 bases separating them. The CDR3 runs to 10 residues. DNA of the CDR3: TGTGCCAGCTCAGATCGGGAGGCTTTCTTT. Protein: CASSDREAFF.

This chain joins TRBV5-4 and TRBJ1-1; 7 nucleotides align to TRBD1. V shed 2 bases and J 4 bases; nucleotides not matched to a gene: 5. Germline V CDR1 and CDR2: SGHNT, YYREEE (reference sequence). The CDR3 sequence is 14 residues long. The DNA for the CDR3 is TGTGCCAGCAGCTTACCAGGGGGTGGCACTGAAGCTTTCTTT. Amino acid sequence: CASSLPGGGTEAFF.

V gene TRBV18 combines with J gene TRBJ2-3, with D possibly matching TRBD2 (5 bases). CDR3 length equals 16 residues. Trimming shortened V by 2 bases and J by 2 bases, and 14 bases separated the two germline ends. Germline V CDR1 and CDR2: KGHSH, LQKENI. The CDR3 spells CASSPGRNFYTDTQYF. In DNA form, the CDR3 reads TGTGCCAGCTCACCAGGGAGAAACTTTTACACAGATACGCAGTATTTT.

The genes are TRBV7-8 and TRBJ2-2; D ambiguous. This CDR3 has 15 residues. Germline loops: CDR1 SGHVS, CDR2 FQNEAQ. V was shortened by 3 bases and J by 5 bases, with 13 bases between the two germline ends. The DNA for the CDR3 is TGTGCCAGCAGCTTTATTCGCGAACTTACCGGGGAGCTGTTTTTT. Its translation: CASSFIRELTGELFF.

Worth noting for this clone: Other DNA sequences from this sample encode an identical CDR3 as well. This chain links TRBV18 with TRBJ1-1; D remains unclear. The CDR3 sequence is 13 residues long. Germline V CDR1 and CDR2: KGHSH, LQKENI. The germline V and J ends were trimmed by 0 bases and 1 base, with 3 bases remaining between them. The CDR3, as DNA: TGTGCCAGCTCACCACCTCAGAACACTGAAGCTTTCTTT. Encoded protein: CASSPPQNTEAFF.

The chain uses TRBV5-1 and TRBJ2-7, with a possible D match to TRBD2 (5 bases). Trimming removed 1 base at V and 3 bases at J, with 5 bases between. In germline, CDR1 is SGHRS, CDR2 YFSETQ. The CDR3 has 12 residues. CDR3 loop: CASSLTSYEQYF. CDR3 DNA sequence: TGCGCCAGCAGCTTGACTAGCTACGAGCAGTACTTC.

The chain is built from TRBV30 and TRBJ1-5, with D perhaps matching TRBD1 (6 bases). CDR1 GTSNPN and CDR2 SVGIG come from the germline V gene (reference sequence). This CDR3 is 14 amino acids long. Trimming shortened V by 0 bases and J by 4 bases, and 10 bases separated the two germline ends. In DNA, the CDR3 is TGTGCCTGGAGTGTACAGGGACGGAATCAGCCCCAGCATTTT. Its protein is CAWSVQGRNQPQHF.

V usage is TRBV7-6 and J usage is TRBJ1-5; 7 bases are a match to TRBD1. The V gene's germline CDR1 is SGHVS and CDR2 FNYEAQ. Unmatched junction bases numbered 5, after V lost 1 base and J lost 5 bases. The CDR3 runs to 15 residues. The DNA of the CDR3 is TGTGCCAGCAGCTTAGAAGGGACAGAGGATCAGCCCCAGCATTTT. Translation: CASSLEGTEDQPQHF.

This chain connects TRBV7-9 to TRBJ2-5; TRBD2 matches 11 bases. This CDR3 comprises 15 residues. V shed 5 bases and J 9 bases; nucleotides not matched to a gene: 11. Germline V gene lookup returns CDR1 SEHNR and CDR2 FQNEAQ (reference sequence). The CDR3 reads CASSAGTSGLGAQYF. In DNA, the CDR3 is TGTGCCAGCAGCGCCGGGACTAGCGGTCTGGGGGCCCAGTACTTC.